This T cell receptor beta chain comes out of a study of T cells in localized non-small cell lung cancer. On this clone: No antigen is known for it.

The germline CDR1 and CDR2 sequences are MNHNS and SASEGT. The J segment lost 3 bases and the V segment lost 8 bases, leaving 9 bases of the junction unmatched. This CDR3 is built from 14 residues. Using immunoSEQ multiplex PCR, the repertoire was profiled, and TCRdb retains in-frame clones only, with some absent. The sample holds about 78,000 clones, about four fifths seen once. General study points: A median of around 60 clones ranked among the top 100 in tumor appeared in adjacent lung.

The starting material was peripheral blood, obtained before any cancer treatment. The chain joins TRBV6-1 to TRBJ1-1; 7 bases map to TRBD1. The receptor was isolated from a man aged 40 to 75 with stage I lung adenocarcinoma. The CDR3 nucleotides read TGTGCCAGCGCTCAGACAGGGAGTTACACTGAAGCTTTCTTT. Its protein product is CASAQTGSYTEAFF.